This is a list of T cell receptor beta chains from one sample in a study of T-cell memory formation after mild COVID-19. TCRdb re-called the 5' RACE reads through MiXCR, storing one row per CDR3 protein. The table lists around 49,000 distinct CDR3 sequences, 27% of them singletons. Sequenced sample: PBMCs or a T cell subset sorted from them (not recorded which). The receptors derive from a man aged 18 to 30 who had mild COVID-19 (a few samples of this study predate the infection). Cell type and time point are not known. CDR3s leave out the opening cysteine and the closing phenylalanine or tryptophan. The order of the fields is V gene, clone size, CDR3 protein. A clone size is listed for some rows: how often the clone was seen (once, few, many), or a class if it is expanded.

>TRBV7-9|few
ASSSLQQGNYGYT
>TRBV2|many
ASSDLTVMETQY
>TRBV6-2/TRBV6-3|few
ASSPWTANQPQH
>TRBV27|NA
ASSFGVEEQF
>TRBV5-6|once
ASSSGTAYNSPLH
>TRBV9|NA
ASSDSGGVTDTQY
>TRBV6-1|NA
ASSDRGPYEQY
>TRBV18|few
ASSGRDEGVEQY
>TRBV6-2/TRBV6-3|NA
ASSYSPVETQY
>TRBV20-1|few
SAEPGLWGAIDTQY
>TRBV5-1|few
ASSLGQGLSSYEQY
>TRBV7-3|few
ASSLYPGGSSYNEQF
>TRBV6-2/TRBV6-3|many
ASSYRTEETQY
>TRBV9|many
ASSVAGGELF
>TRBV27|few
ASSPTAGTGPYEQY
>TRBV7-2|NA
ASSATQGANGYT
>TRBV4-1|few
ASSPKGRTGGVLAYGYT
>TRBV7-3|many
ASRRTSGGTDTQY
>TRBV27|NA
ASAAMTGTINEQF
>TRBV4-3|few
ASSQPKTGPVVYGEQF
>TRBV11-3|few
ASSPRAAGRKAYEQY
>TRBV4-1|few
ASSLNRGVEKLF
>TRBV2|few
ASSVTGSGNQPQH
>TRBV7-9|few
ASSRGRDFYTDTQY
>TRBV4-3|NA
ASSQDAPGGGVYEQF
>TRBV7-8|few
ASSLDAGGTDTQY
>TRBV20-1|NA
SATPRGGPSLRNIQY
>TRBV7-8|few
ASSLVYRSYEQY
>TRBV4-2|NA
ASSQEGIAGGQETQY